This T cell receptor beta chain was obtained from a study of T cells expressing NK-cell markers. Across the study: Sorted CD3+CD56-NKG2C+, CD3+CD56+NKG2C+ and CD3+CD56+NKG2C- T cells supplied the TCR beta repertoires.

Concerning this clonotype: Its target is unknown.

Study results and limitations: Dominant NKG2C+ clonotypes in roughly 6 donors made up about 1.0-7.0% of CD8+ T cells. Uncertainty persisted over the HCMV specificity of expanded NKG2C+ T cell clones.

TCRdb re-called the 5' RACE reads and catalogs CDR3 proteins one per entry, DNA excluded. The sample data list about 450,000 distinct CDR3 sequences. This CDR3 contains 15 residues. Germline lookup yields CDR1 SGDLS and CDR2 YYNGEE. This sequence joins TRBV9 and TRBJ1-4; the TRBD1 assignment by TCRdb is unverifiable without DNA. Sequencing was performed on blood T cells: a sorted CD56 or NKG2C T cell subset, CD4+ or CD8+ T cells, or bulk PBMC T cells (not recorded which). The sequence came from a woman between 18 and 70 years old in good health. The CDR3 sequence: CASSRTGTVNEKLFF.